This T cell receptor (beta chain) comes out of a study of beta chain features in type 1 diabetes. About the study: Age, gender and cell yields were similar between patients and healthy donors. There were 90 million to 110 million sorted cells examined across all samples. General observations from the study: There was a moderate but significant shortening of TCRB CDR3s in all four CD4+ subsets of Type 1 diabetes patients. The study found that naive, central memory and Treg TCRB repertoires appeared more similar in patients than in healthy donors.

Germline V gives CDR1 MGHDK, CDR2 SYGVNS. The ends were cut back, 3 bases at V and 2 bases at J, with 10 bases in the middle. This CDR3 has 14 residues. Isolated RNA was reverse transcribed in full, so expressed TCRB transcripts were sequenced. Only in-frame clones appear in the TCRdb table, and some are missing; sequencing was by immunoSEQ multiplex PCR. The sample records about 260,000 clones, around 20% being singletons. On this clone itself: What it recognizes is unknown.

Central memory, naive, regulatory and stem cell-like memory CD4+ cells were sorted by CD45RO/CCR7/CD25/CD127/CD95/CD27. Material for sequencing was naive CD4+ T cells from blood. The source is a woman between 40 and 55 years old with type 1 diabetes. The V and J genes are TRBV25-1 and TRBJ2-5; TRBD1 might be the D (5 bases). CDR3 sequence (DNA): TGTGCCAGCAGTGACATCAGGGATCAAGAGACCCAGTACTTC. Protein: CASSDIRDQETQYF.